This T cell receptor (beta chain) comes out of a study of T cells after yellow fever vaccination (dated by TCRdb to the late 2010s). Study-level background: The SMART-Seq v4 Ultra Low Input RNA kit was used to prepare libraries from fractions with low cell numbers. Two healthy male donors, one aged 18 to 30 and one aged 30 to 40 years, made up the cohort. To follow T-cell clones before and after primary and booster YFV17D yellow fever vaccination, bulk TCR alpha and beta repertoires were sequenced over time. Blood samples were taken at several timepoints before and after primary and secondary immunization, and bulk PBMC replicates and cell subsets were isolated.

For sequencing, an Illumina NovaSeq 6000 was employed. TCR cDNA was synthesized by 5'RACE template switching, which introduced a universal primer site and unique molecular identifiers. Priming for cDNA synthesis came from both the TCR alpha and TCR beta constant segments. Library amplification used two PCR steps, and the second PCR step added sample barcodes and sequencing adapters. Sequencing of libraries was done on Illumina HiSeq 2500 (2x100 bp) or NovaSeq (2x150 bp). Concerning the study's data processing: MIGEC was used to demultiplex reads and collapse the reads into UMI consensus sequences, and MiXCR was used for V(D)J alignment. Vaccine-responding clonotypes were identified with edgeR using replicate PBMC samples, with FDR below 0.01 and a log2 fold change above 5 up to day 15 being required. Each bulk clonotype was labeled CD4 or CD8 based on which sequenced repertoire, CD4 or CD8, contained the clonotype at higher abundance. The public reads were quality trimmed at Q25 with fastp and then assembled into clones with MiXCR by TCRdb, keeping productive beta chains. Records with the same CDR3 protein are collapsed into one entry carrying the most frequent genes and DNA. TCRdb, not the authors, supplied the V and J calls. The table for this sample lists about 300,000 distinct CDR3 sequences; 3% to 4.5% of them were counted only once. About 24% of the sample lies in the top ten.

Here is what the overall study found, with its caveats: Compared with the primary T-cell response, the secondary T-cell response was weaker but faster, peaking on day 5 rather than day 15. A small share of clonotypes occurred in both CD4 and CD8 compartments, likely arising from convergent recombination. Because abundant contaminating clonotypes from the bulk population could be contained in FACS-sorted repertoires, computational filtering was required. Because the study included only a couple of donors, the extent to which the findings can be generalized is limited. After the booster, most clones that had expanded after primary vaccination were detected again (about 95% of CD4 and around nine tenths of CD8), suggesting broad maintenance of memory.

The meaning of the sample's treatment or condition label: live attenuated yellow fever vaccine strain. At every blood-draw timepoint, two biological replicates of bulk PBMCs were collected. A standard Ficoll-Paque protocol was used to isolate PBMCs from peripheral blood. RNA was extracted with TriZol from bulk PBMCs, CD4 and CD8 fractions, and dextramer-positive and dextramer-negative fractions. With respect to this clonotype: Its antigen is unknown. No much larger clonotype is one base removed from it; base qualities were not supplied.

CDR3 length: 14 amino acids, cysteine to valine. Only CDR3 DNA remains: 42 bases, in frame from the first base. CDR1 and CDR2, looked up from the germline V gene, are KGHSH and LQKENI. Relative to germline, V is 4 bases shorter and J is 3 bases shorter, with 13 bases between their ends. This TCR was sampled from a man between 18 and 35 years old who received the YFV17D yellow fever vaccine. The chain is encoded by TRBV18 joined to TRBJ2-7, and TRBD2 may be the D gene, going by 5 matching bases. The sample in question was PBMCs, obtained 5 days after the yellow fever booster vaccination. This receptor has the CDR3 CASSLTNRDYEQYV. The DNA reads as follows: TGTGCCAGCTCACTAACAAACCGGGACTACGAGCAGTACGTC.